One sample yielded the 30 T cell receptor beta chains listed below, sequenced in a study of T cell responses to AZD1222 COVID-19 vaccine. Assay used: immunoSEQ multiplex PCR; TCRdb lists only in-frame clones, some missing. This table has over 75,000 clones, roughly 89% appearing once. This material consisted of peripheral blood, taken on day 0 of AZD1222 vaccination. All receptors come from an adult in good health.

The CDR3 DNA reads as TGTGCCAGCAGCCTATTTTGGGGACGGGCGGGCGTGATCGACAATGAGCAGTTCTTC. Translation gives CASSLFWGRAGVIDNEQFF. V is TRBV5-8 and J is TRBJ2-1; D may be TRBD1 or TRBD2 (5 bases each). The ends were cut back, 4 bases at V and 5 bases at J, with 28 bases in the middle. The CDR3 sequence is 19 residues long. Germline V CDR1 and CDR2: SGHTS, YDEGEE.

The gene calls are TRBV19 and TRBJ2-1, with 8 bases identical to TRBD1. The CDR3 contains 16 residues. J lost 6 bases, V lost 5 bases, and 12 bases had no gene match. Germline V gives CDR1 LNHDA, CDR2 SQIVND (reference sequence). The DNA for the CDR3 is TGTGCCAGTAGTGTAGCCGGACAGGGAGCGGGCAATGAGCAGTTCTTC. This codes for CASSVAGQGAGNEQFF.

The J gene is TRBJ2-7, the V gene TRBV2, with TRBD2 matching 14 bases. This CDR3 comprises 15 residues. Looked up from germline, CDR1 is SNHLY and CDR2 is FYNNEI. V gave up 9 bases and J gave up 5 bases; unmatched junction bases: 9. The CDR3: CASSGTSGRTHEQYF. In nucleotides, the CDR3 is TGTGCCAGTTCCGGGACTAGCGGGAGAACCCACGAGCAGTACTTC. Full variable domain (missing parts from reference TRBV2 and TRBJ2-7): EPEVTQTPSHQVTQMGQEVILRCVPISNHLYFYWYRQILGQKVEFLVSFYNNEISEKSEIFDDQFSVERPDGSNFTLKIRSTKLEDSAMYFCASSGTSGRTHEQYFGPGTRLTVT.

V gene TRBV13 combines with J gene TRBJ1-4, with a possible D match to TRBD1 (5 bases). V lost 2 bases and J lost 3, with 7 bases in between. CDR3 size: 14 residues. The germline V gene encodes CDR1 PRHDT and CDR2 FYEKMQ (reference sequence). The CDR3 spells CASSLLGPNEKLFF. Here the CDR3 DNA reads TGTGCCAGCAGCTTATTGGGACCTAATGAAAAACTGTTTTTT. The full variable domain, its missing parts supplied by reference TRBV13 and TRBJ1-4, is AAGVIQSPRHLIKEKRETATLKCYPIPRHDTVYWYQQGPGQDPQFLISFYEKMQSDKGSIPDRFSAQQFSDYHSELNMSSLELGDSALYFCASSLLGPNEKLFFGSGTQLSVL.

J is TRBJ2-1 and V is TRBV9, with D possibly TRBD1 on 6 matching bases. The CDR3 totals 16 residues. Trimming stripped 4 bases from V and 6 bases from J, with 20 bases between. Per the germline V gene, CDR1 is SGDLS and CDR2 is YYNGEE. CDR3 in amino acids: CASSPRSGELVNEQFF. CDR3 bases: TGTGCCAGCAGCCCACGGTCAGGGGAGTTGGTCAATGAGCAGTTCTTC.

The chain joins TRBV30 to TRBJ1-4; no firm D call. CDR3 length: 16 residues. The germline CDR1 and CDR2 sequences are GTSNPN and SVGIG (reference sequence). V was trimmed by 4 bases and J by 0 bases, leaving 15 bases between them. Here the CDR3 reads CAWNNPTTTTNEKLFF. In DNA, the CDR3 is TGTGCCTGGAACAACCCAACAACTACAACTAATGAAAAACTGTTTTTT.

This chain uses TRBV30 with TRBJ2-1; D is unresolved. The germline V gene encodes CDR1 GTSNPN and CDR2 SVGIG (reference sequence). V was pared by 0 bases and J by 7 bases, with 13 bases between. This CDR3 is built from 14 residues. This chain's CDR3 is CAWSVFEYGNEQFF. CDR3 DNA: TGTGCCTGGAGTGTATTCGAATACGGTAATGAGCAGTTCTTC. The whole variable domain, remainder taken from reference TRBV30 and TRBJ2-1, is SQTIHQWPATLVQPVGSPLSLECTVEGTSNPNLYWYRQAAGRGLQLLFYSVGIGQISSEVPQNLSASRPQDRQFILSSKKLLLSDSGFYLCAWSVFEYGNEQFFGPGTRLTVL.

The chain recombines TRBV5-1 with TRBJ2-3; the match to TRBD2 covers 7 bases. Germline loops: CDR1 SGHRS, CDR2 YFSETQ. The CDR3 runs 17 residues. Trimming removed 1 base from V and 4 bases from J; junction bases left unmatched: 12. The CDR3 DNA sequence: TGCGCCAGCAGCTTGTTTTCGCGGAGCGGGAAGGCAGATACGCAGTATTTT. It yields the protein CASSLFSRSGKADTQYF. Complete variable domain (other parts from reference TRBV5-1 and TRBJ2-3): KAGVTQTPRYLIKTRGQQVTLSCSPISGHRSVSWYQQTPGQGLQFLFEYFSETQRNKGNFPGRFSGRQFSNSRSEMNVSTLELGDSALYLCASSLFSRSGKADTQYFGPGTRLTVL.

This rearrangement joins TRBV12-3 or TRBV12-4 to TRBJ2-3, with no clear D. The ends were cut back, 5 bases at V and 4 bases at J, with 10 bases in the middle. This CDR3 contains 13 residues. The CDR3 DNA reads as TGTGCCAGCAGTGAGGTCCGGGCAGATACGCAGTATTTT. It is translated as CASSEVRADTQYF.

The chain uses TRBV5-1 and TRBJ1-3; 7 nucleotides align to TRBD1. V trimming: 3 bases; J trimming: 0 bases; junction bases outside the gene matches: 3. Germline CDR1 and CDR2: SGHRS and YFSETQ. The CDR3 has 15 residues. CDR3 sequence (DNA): TGCGCCAGCAGCTCGGACAGGAACTCTGGAAACACCATATATTTT. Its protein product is CASSSDRNSGNTIYF. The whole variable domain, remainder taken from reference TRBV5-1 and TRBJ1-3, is KAGVTQTPRYLIKTRGQQVTLSCSPISGHRSVSWYQQTPGQGLQFLFEYFSETQRNKGNFPGRFSGRQFSNSRSEMNVSTLELGDSALYLCASSSDRNSGNTIYFGEGSWLTVV.

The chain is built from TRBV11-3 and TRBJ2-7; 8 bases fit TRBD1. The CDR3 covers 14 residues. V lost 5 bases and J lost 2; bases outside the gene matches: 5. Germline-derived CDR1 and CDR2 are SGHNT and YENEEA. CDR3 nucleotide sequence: TGTGCCAGCAGCCAAGGACAGGGTCCCTACGAGCAGTACTTC. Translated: CASSQGQGPYEQYF.

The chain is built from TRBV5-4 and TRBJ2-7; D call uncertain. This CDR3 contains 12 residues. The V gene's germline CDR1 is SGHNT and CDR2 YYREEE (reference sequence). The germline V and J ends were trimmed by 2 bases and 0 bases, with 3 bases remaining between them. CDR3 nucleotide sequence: TGTGCCAGCAGCTTCAGCTCCTACGAGCAGTACTTC. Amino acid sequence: CASSFSSYEQYF.

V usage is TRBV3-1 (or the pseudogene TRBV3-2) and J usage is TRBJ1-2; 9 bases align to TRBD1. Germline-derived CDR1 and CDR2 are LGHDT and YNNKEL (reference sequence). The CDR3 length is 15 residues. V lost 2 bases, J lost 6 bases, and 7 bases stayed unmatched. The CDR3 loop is CASSQMGTGLDGYTF. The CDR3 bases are TGTGCCAGCAGCCAAATGGGGACAGGGTTGGATGGCTACACCTTC.

DNA for the CDR3: TGCGCCAGCAGCTCCTACAGGGGTGGGGGCACAGATACGCAGTATTTT. Encoded protein: CASSSYRGGGTDTQYF. The gene calls are TRBV5-1 and TRBJ2-3, with TRBD1 matching 7 bases. The CDR3 covers 16 residues. Germline V lookup: CDR1 SGHRS, CDR2 YFSETQ. V dropped 3 bases and J dropped 1; count of bases not matched to a gene: 8.

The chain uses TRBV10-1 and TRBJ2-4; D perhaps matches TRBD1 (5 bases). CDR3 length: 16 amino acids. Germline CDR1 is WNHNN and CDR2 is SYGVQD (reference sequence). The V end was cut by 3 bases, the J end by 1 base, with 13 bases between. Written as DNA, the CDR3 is TGCGCCAGCAGTGATTCAGGGTCCGCGGCCAAAAACATTCAGTACTTC. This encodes CASSDSGSAAKNIQYF.

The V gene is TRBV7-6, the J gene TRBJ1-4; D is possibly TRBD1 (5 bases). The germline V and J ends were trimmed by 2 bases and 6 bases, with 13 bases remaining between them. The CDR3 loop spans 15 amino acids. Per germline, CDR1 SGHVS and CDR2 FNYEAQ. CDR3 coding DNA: TGTGCCAGCAGCTTACAGGCAGGGTTAGATGAAAAACTGTTTTTT. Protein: CASSLQAGLDEKLFF.

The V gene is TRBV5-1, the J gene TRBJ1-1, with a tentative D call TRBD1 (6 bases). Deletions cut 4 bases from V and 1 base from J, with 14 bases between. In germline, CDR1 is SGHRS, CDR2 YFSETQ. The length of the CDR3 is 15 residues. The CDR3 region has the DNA TGCGCCAGCAGCGCGTGGGAGACAGGGAACACTGAAGCTTTCTTT. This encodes CASSAWETGNTEAFF.

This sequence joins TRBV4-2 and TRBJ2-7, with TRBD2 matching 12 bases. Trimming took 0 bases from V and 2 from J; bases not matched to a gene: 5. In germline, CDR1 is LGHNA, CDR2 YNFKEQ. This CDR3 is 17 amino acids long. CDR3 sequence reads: CASSQETTSGSPYEQYF. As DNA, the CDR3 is TGTGCCAGCAGCCAAGAAACGACTAGCGGGAGCCCCTACGAGCAGTACTTC.

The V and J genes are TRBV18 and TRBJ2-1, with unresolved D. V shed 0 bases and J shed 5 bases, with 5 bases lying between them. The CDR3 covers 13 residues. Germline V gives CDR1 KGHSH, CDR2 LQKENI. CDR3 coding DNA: TGTGCCAGCTCACCACCGATGAACAATGAGCAGTTCTTC. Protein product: CASSPPMNNEQFF.

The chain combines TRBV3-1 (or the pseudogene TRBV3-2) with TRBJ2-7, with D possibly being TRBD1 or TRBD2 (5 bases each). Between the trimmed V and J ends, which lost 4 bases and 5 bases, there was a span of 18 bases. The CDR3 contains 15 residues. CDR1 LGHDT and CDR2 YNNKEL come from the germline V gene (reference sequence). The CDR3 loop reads CASSLHSLGGDEQYF. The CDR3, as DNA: TGTGCCAGCAGCCTACACAGCCTTGGGGGTGACGAGCAGTACTTC.

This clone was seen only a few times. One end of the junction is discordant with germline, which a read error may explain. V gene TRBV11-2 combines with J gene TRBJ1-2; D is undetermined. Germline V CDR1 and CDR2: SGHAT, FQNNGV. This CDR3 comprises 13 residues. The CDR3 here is CASRLGRLDGYTF. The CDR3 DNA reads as TGTGCCAGCAGATTAGGGCGCCTCGATGGCTACACCTTC.

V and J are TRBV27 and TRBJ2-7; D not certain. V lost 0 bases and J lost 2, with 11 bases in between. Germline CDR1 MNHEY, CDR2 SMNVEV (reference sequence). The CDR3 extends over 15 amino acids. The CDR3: CASSLSAGRTYEQYF. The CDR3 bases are TGTGCCAGCAGTTTATCGGCAGGTCGTACCTACGAGCAGTACTTC.

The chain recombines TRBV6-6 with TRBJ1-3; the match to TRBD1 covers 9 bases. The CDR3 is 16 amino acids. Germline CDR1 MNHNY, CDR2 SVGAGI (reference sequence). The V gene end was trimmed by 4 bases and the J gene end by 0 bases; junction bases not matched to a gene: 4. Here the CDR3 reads CASSWDRASSGNTIYF. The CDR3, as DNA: TGTGCCAGCAGTTGGGACAGGGCTTCCTCTGGAAACACCATATATTTT.

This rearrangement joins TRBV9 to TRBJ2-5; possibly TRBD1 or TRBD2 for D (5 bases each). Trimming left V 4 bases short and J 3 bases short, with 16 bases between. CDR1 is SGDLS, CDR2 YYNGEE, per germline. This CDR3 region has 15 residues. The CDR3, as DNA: TGTGCCAGCAGCCCCGGGCCGGGGCTGAAAGAGACCCAGTACTTC. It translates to CASSPGPGLKETQYF.

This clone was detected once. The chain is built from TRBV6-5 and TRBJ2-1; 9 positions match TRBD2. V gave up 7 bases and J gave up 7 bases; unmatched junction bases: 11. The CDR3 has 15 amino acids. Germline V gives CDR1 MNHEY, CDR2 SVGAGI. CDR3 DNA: TGTGCCAGCACCCACCGAGGGACTAGCCCGAATGAGCAGTTCTTC. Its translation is CASTHRGTSPNEQFF.

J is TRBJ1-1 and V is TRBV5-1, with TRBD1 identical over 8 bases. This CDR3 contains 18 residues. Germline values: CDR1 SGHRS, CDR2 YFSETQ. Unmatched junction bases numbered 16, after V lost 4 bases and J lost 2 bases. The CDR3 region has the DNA TGCGCCAGCAGCCGCAAAGACCTAGGACAGGGCGAAAACACTGAAGCTTTCTTT. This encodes CASSRKDLGQGENTEAFF.

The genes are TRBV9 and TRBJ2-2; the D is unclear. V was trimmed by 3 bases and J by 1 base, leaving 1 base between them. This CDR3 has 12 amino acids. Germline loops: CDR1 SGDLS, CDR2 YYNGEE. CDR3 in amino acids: CASSENTGELFF. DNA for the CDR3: TGTGCCAGCAGCGAGAACACCGGGGAGCTGTTTTTT.

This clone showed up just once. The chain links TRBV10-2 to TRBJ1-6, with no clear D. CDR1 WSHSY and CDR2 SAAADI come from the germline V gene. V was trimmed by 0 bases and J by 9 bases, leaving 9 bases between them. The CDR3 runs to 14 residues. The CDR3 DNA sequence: TGCGCCAGCAGTGAGTCCACCCGAAGTTCACCCCTCCACTTT. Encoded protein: CASSESTRSSPLHF.

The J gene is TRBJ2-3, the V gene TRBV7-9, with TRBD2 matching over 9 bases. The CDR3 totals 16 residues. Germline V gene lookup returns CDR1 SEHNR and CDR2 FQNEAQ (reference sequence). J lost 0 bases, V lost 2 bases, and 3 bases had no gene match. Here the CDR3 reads CASSLRTSGSTDTQYF. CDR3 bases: TGTGCCAGCAGCTTAAGAACTAGCGGGAGCACAGATACGCAGTATTTT.

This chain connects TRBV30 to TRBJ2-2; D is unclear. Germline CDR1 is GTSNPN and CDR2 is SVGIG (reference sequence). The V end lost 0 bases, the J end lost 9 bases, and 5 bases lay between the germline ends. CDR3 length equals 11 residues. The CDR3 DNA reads TGTGCCTGGAGTGTACCGCGGGAGCTGTTTTTT. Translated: CAWSVPRELFF.